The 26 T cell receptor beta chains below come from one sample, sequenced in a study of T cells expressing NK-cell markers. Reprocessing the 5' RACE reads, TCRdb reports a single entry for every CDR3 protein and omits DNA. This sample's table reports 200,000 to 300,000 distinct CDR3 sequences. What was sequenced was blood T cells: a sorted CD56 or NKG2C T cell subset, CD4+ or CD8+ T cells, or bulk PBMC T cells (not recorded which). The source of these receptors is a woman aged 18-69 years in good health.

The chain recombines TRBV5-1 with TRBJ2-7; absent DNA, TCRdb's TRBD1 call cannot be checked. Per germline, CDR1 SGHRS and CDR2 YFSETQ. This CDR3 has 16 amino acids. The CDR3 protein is CASSSTPGPTGYEQYF.

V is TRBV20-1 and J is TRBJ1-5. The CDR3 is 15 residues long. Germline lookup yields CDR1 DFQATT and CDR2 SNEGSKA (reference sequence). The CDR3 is CSAREGQKRSEPQHF.

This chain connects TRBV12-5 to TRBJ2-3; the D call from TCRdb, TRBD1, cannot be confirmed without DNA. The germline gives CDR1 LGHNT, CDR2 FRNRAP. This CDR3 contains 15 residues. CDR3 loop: CASGGGPEGEDTQYF.

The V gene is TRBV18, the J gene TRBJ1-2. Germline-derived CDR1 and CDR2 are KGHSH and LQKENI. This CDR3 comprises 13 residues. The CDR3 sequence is CASSPSVWVGYTF.

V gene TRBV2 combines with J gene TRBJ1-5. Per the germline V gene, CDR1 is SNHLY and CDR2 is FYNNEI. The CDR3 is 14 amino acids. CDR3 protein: CASSDLWQTQPQHF.

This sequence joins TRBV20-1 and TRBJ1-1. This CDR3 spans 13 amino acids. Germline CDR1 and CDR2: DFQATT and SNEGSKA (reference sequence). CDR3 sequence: CSARDGLGTEAFF.

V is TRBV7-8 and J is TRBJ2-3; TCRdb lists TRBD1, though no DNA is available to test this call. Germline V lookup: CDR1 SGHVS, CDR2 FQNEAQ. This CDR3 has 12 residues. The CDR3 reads CASSPGADTQYF.

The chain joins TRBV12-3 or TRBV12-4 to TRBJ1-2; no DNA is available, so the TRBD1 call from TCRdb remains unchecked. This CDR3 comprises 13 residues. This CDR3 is CASSLATGAVDTF.

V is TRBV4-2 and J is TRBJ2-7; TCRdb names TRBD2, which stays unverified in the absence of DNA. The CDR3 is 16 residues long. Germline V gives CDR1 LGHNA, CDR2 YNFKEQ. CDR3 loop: CASSLIAGGLSYEQYF.

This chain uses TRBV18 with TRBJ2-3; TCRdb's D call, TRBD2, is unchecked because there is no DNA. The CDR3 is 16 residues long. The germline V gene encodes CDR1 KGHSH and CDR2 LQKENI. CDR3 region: CASQIRTDPSTDTQYF.

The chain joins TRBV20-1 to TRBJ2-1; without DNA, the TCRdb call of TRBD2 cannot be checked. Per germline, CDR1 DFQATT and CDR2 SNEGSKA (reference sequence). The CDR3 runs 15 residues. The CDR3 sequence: CSADLTGWAHNEQFF.

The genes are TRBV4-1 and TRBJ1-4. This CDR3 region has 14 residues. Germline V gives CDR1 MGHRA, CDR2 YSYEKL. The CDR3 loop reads CASSLDPSNEKLFF.

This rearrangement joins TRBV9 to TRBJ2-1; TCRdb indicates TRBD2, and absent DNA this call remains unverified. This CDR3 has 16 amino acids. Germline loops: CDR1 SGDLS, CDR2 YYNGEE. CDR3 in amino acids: CASSGDSGRAYNEQFF.

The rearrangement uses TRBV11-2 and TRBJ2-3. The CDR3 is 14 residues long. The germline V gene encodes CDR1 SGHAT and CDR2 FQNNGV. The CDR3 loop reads CASSRGTITDTQYF.

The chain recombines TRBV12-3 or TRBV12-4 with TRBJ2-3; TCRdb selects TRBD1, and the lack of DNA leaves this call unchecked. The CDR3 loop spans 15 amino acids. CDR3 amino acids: CASTRGRGTTDTQYF.

CDR3 sequence reads: CASSYSPPTSGGYEQYF. The chain couples TRBV6-5 to TRBJ2-7; TCRdb designates TRBD2, a call that cannot be tested without DNA. CDR1 and CDR2 from the germline V gene are MNHEY and SVGAGI. This CDR3 is built from 17 residues.

The CDR3 is CSAPRGGASDTQYF. J is TRBJ2-3 and V is TRBV20-1; the D gene TCRdb calls, TRBD2, cannot be checked with no DNA. This CDR3 has 14 amino acids. Germline V gene data show CDR1 as DFQATT and CDR2 as SNEGSKA (reference sequence).

CDR3 in amino acids: CASSYFTGTSGYNEQFF. The chain employs TRBV6-5 and TRBJ2-1; the TCRdb D gene call, TRBD2, has no DNA to confirm it. This CDR3 is built from 17 residues. Germline V gene data show CDR1 as MNHEY and CDR2 as SVGAGI.

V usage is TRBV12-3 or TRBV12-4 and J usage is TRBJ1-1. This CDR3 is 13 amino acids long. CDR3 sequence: CASSWQSHTEAFF.

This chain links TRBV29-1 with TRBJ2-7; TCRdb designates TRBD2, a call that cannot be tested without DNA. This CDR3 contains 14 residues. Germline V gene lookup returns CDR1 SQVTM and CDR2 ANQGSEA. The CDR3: CSGILAGVSDEQYF.

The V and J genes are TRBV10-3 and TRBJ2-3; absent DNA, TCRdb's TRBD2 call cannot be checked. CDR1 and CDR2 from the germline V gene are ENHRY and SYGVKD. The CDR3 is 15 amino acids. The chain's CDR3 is CAISELAEITDTQYF.

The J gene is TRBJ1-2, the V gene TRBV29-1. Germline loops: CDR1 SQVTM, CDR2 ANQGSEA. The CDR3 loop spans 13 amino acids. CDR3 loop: CSVERGLGYGYTF.

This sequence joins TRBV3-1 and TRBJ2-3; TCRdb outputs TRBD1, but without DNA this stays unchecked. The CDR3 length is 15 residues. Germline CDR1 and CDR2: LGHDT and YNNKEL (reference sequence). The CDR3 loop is CASSQDRKGTDTQYF.

CDR3 sequence reads: CASSRQGQGSEQYF. The chain combines TRBV18 with TRBJ2-7; TCRdb selects TRBD1, and the lack of DNA leaves this call unchecked. Germline loops: CDR1 KGHSH, CDR2 LQKENI. The CDR3 runs 14 residues. Drawing the rest from reference TRBV18 and TRBJ2-7, the complete variable domain is NAGVMQNPRHLVRRRGQEARLRCSPMKGHSHVYWYRQLPEEGLKFMVYLQKENIIDESGMPKERFSAEFPKEGPSILRIQQVVRGDSAAYFCASSRQGQGSEQYFGPGTRLTVT.

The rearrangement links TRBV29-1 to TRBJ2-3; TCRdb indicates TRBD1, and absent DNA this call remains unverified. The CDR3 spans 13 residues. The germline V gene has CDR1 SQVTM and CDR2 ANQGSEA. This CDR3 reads CSVTGGNTDTQYF.

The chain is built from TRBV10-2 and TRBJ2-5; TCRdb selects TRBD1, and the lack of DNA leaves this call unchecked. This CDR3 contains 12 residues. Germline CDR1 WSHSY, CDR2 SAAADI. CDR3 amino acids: CASGGPQETQYF.